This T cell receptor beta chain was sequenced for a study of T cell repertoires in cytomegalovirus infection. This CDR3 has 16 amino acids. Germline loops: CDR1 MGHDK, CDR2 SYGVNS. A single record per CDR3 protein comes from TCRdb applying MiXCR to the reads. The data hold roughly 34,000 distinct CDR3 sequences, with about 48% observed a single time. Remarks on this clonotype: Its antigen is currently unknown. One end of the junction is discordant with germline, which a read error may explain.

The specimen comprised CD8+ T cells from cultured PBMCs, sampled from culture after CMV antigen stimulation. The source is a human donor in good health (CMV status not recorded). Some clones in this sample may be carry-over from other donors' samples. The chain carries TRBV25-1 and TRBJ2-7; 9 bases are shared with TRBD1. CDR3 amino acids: CASSELGQGPSDEQYF. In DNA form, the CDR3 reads TGTGCCAGCAGTGAATTGGGACAGGGACCCTCCGACGAGCAGTACTTC.